This TCR beta chain stems from a study of CD8 T cells in Susac syndrome. Reverse transcription of roughly 0.5 to 1 ug RNA was carried out with random hexamers. Amplification of TCR beta CDR3 across 54 Vbeta and 13 Jbeta was performed with immunoSEQ multiplex PCR. Using its own MiXCR run on the immunoSEQ multiplex PCR reads, TCRdb lists one record per CDR3 protein. Among 250,000 to 350,000 distinct CDR3 sequences listed, about 85% were seen once. CDR1 and CDR2 from the germline V gene are SGHRS and YFSETQ. V lost 0 bases and J lost 6; bases outside the gene matches: 6. The CDR3 runs 15 residues. The multiple sclerosis control group was made up of treatment-naive patients with stable or active relapsing-remitting disease. In contrast to the negatively isolated CD8+ and CD4+ T cells, TEMRA cells were FACS-enriched.

This chain links TRBV5-1 with TRBJ2-7; 10 nucleotides match TRBD2. The source material was CD8+ T cells from PBMCs. The source of this sequence is a human donor with multiple sclerosis. CDR3 sequence (DNA): TGCGCCAGCAGCTTGGAAGCGGGAGGGCCGGGCGAGCAGTACTTC. Translating it yields CASSLEAGGPGEQYF.